The entry below describes one TCR beta chain. Its antigen is still unknown. The run depth of the assay was deep. The protocol was immunoSEQ multiplex PCR, while the TCRdb copy is restricted to in-frame clones and leaves out a portion. The top ten clones hold around 0.11% of a sample with about 550,000 clones, around 95% of them seen once. These data belong to a study of shared clonotypes between healthy human individuals. Study details: Each donor's CD8 memory used one plate, CD8 naive two, each CD4 subset three.

This CDR3 has 15 residues. Broader study findings: Researchers found naive subsets generally carried larger estimated richness than memory subsets.

Naive CD8 populations comprised CD45RO-negative cells positively selected for CCR7, excluding terminally differentiated effector memory CD45RA+ cells. All the donors were Caucasian adults who lived in Nashville, Tennessee. The rearrangement uses TRBV21-1 and TRBJ2-1; TRBD2, as called in the table, went unchecked against the DNA. TRBV21-1 is a documented pseudogene. The TCR comes from a woman younger than 45 in good health. The sample comprised naive CD8+ T cells sorted from blood. The CDR3 DNA is TGTGCCAGCAGCAAAGTTTGGCGGACCTACAATGAGCAGTTCTTC. Its translation: CASSKVWRTYNEQFF.